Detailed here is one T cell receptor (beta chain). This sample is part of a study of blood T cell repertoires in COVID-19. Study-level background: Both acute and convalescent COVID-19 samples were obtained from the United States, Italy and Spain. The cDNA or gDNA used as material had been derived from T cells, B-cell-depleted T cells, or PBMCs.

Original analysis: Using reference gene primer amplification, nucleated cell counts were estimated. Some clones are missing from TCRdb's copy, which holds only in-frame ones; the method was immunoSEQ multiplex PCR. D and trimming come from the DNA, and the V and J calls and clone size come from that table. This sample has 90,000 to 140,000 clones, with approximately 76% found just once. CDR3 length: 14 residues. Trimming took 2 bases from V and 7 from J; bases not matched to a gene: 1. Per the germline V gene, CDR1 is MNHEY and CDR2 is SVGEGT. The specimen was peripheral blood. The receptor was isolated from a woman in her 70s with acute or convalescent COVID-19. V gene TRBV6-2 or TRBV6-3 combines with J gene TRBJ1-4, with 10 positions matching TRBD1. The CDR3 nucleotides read TGTGCCAGCAGTTACCGGACAGGGGGTGAAAAACTGTTTTTT. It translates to CASSYRTGGEKLFF.